This T cell receptor beta chain was sequenced in a study of metastatic and nonmetastatic thyroid tumors. Study overall: Blood and tumor or nodule tissue repertoires from malignant and benign thyroid patients were compared.

As originally analysed: The study took CDR3 differences across clinicopathological groups and made a distant-metastasis classifier for papillary thyroid cancer from them. Through MiXCR, TCRdb re-clonotyped the PCR reads. The V and J calls follow TCRdb's processing rather than the paper's. The repertoire includes about 85,000 clones, roughly 8.6% of them detected once, and 8% to 10% sits in the top ten. The J segment lost 3 bases and the V segment lost 6 bases, leaving 20 bases of the junction unmatched. The CDR3 totals 18 residues. General study findings and limits: The study reportedly found significantly higher TCR beta diversity in malignant thyroid tumors than benign nodules, in blood and tumor.

All patients reached thyroid surgery having received no treatment beforehand. This clone has just a few counts. Its antigen is unknown. The genes are TRBV12-3 or TRBV12-4 and TRBJ2-7, with 7 nucleotides matching TRBD2. This TCR was recovered from a female donor with papillary thyroid cancer or a benign thyroid nodule (not recorded which). Some clones in this sample may be carry-over from other donors' samples. The specimen was blood. This CDR3 is CASSRRPLLAWANYEQYF. CDR3 sequence (DNA): TGTGCCAGCAGCCGAAGGCCCTTACTAGCGTGGGCGAACTACGAGCAGTACTTC.